The 22 T cell receptor beta chains given below trace back to one sample, sequenced in a study of CD8 T cells in ankylosing spondylitis. TCRdb recomputed calls from the 5' RACE reads with MiXCR, one row per CDR3 protein. The repertoire has around 210,000 distinct CDR3 sequences, around 8% of them found once; the top ten carry 4% to 5%. The sample comprised blood, either unsorted or a sorted T cell fraction (not recorded which). These receptors originate from a female donor with ankylosing spondylitis or in good health (not recorded which).

This clonotype was recorded at least ten times. The rearrangement joins TRBV12-3 or TRBV12-4 to TRBJ2-1, with a weak D call TRBD2 (5 bases). Trimming took 1 base from V and 9 from J, leaving 13 bases between them. The CDR3 runs 14 residues. CDR3 region: CASSLEGDFGEQFF. The CDR3 bases are TGTGCCAGCAGTTTAGAGGGAGACTTCGGTGAGCAGTTCTTC.

Ten or more counts support this clonotype. The chain recombines TRBV10-2 with TRBJ2-1; D gene ambiguous. The CDR3 loop spans 10 amino acids. The V gene's germline CDR1 is WSHSY and CDR2 SAAADI. V shed 7 bases and J shed 6 bases, with 4 bases lying between them. CDR3 protein: CASNLNEQFF. The CDR3 DNA reads as TGCGCCAGCAACCTCAATGAGCAGTTCTTC.

This clonotype was counted a few times. A read error is possible here, since a much larger clone lies one base away. DNA for the CDR3: TGTGCCAGCAGCGCGGGACAGTTCTACGAGCAGTGCTTC. Translating it yields CASSAGQFYEQCF. The rearrangement links TRBV5-6 to TRBJ2-7, with a possible D match to TRBD1 (7 bases). Per germline, CDR1 SGHDT and CDR2 YYEEEE. This CDR3 comprises 13 residues.

This clonotype showed up many times. V gene TRBV7-2 combines with J gene TRBJ2-7; 14 nucleotides match TRBD2. Germline V gene lookup returns CDR1 SGHTA and CDR2 FQGNSA. The CDR3 runs 16 residues. V was pared by 0 bases and J by 4 bases, with 2 bases of the junction left unmatched. This CDR3 reads CASSLAGTSGRYEQYF. DNA for the CDR3: TGTGCCAGCAGCTTAGCGGGGACTAGCGGGAGATACGAGCAGTACTTC.

This clonotype was detected ten times or more. This chain links TRBV4-3 with TRBJ1-6; D is uncertain. The CDR3 loop spans 13 amino acids. Germline CDR1 and CDR2: LGHNA and YSLEER. Trimming removed 1 base at V and 9 bases at J, with 7 bases between. CDR3 residues: CASSQVGSSPLHF. The CDR3 bases are TGCGCCAGCAGCCAAGTCGGCTCTTCACCCCTCCACTTT.

Many counts were recorded for this clonotype. CDR3 region: CASSPGRSSGNTIYF. The CDR3 region has the DNA TGTGCCAGCAGCCCAGGACGGAGCTCTGGAAACACCATATATTTT. The chain links TRBV5-6 to TRBJ1-3; D is ambiguous. This CDR3 spans 15 amino acids. Trimming left V 4 bases short and J 0 bases short, with 11 bases between. Germline lookup yields CDR1 SGHDT and CDR2 YYEEEE.

Only a few counts were recorded for this clonotype. The rearrangement links TRBV27 to TRBJ2-7; 7 positions agree with TRBD2. The CDR3 is 17 amino acids. Germline V lookup: CDR1 MNHEY, CDR2 SMNVEV (reference sequence). J gave up 6 bases and V 5 bases, and 19 bases lay outside the gene matches. CDR3 sequence reads: CASSPTPLAPGSAEQYF. The CDR3 nucleotides read TGTGCCAGCAGTCCGACCCCACTAGCGCCTGGCTCGGCCGAGCAGTACTTC.

Many counts were recorded for this clonotype. The chain employs TRBV7-2 and TRBJ2-3; no clear D. In germline, CDR1 is SGHTA, CDR2 FQGNSA. V gave up 3 bases and J gave up 6 bases, with 10 bases separating them. This CDR3 spans 13 amino acids. The DNA for the CDR3 is TGTGCCAGCAGCTTTGGGATATCGGATACGCAGTATTTT. The encoded protein is CASSFGISDTQYF.

This sequence joins TRBV6-2 or TRBV6-3 and TRBJ2-2; 11 bases are shared with TRBD2. The CDR3 extends over 16 amino acids. Per germline, CDR1 MNHEY and CDR2 SVGEGT. The trim removed 5 bases at V and 5 bases at J, leaving 7 bases unmatched. The CDR3 protein is CASSDGTSGRTGELFF. The CDR3 DNA reads TGTGCCAGCAGTGACGGGACTAGCGGACGAACCGGGGAGCTGTTTTTT.

This clonotype was picked up many times. V and J are TRBV4-3 and TRBJ2-7, with no clear D. The length of the CDR3 is 17 residues. Germline lookup yields CDR1 LGHNA and CDR2 YSLEER. V lost 4 bases, J lost 2 bases, and 21 bases lay in between. As DNA, the CDR3 is TGCGCCAGCAGCCCCGTGGTAGGCGGCCCTAACCCCTACGAGCAGTACTTC. It codes for CASSPVVGGPNPYEQYF.

The chain links TRBV6-2 or TRBV6-3 to TRBJ2-2; the D call may be TRBD1 or TRBD2 (5 bases each). The germline gives CDR1 MNHEY, CDR2 SVGEGT. The CDR3 totals 16 residues. The V gene lost 2 bases and the J gene lost 1 base, with 11 bases spanning the gap. The CDR3, as DNA: TGTGCCAGCAGTTACACGGGGACGGGGAACACCGGGGAGCTGTTTTTT. It encodes CASSYTGTGNTGELFF.

This clonotype was seen repeatedly, ten times or more. The chain is built from TRBV10-3 and TRBJ2-2, with 7 bases that match TRBD2. CDR1 and CDR2 from the germline V gene are ENHRY and SYGVKD. With V trimmed by 6 bases and J by 0 bases, 7 bases remained unmatched. This CDR3 spans 16 amino acids. The CDR3 here is CAIRPAGNANTGELFF. The CDR3 nucleotides are TGTGCCATCAGACCAGCGGGGAACGCGAACACCGGGGAGCTGTTTTTT.

This clonotype was seen at least ten times. The V and J genes are TRBV28 and TRBJ2-5; either TRBD1 or TRBD2 may supply D (5 bases each). The CDR3 extends over 16 amino acids. V was cut by 2 bases and J by 2 bases, with 15 bases left in between. In germline, CDR1 is MDHEN, CDR2 SYDVKM. The CDR3 here is CASSLPSRGPQETQYF. The CDR3 DNA sequence: TGTGCCAGCAGTTTACCGTCCCGGGGACCTCAAGAGACCCAGTACTTC.

At least ten counts were recorded for this clonotype. V gene TRBV20-1 combines with J gene TRBJ2-7; the match to TRBD1 covers 7 bases. V shed 3 bases and J 1 base; nucleotides not matched to a gene: 6. Germline lookup yields CDR1 DFQATT and CDR2 SNEGSKA (reference sequence). The CDR3 runs to 14 residues. DNA of the CDR3: TGCAGTGCTAGCCCCTCGGGACAGTCCTACGAGCAGTACTTC. Translating gives CSASPSGQSYEQYF.

This clonotype has ten or more counts. The chain joins TRBV10-3 to TRBJ2-1; D is possibly TRBD2 (5 bases). With 2 bases removed from V and 10 bases from J, the gap between germline ends came to 6 bases. CDR1 is ENHRY and CDR2 is SYGVKD in the germline V gene. This CDR3 region has 11 residues. The CDR3 DNA reads as TGTGCCATCAGTGAGCAGCGGGAGCAGTTCTTC. This gives the protein CAISEQREQFF.

This clonotype was recorded many times. The chain has TRBV2 and TRBJ1-1; D gene uncertain. V dropped 3 bases and J dropped 2 bases, with 10 bases sitting between them. CDR1 and CDR2 from the germline V gene are SNHLY and FYNNEI. The CDR3 loop spans 14 amino acids. The CDR3 DNA reads as TGTGCCAGCAGTGAGGGAGGCCCAAACACTGAAGCTTTCTTT. The encoded protein is CASSEGGPNTEAFF.

The J gene is TRBJ1-4, the V gene TRBV29-1; D is unresolved. The CDR3 has 12 residues. Germline CDR1 is SQVTM and CDR2 is ANQGSEA. With 4 bases removed from V and 0 bases from J, the gap between germline ends came to 3 bases. The DNA for the CDR3 is TGCAGCGTTGTCGCAACTAATGAAAAACTGTTTTTT. Translation gives CSVVATNEKLFF.

In this sample, this clonotype turned up many times. This chain links TRBV9 with TRBJ2-1; 10 nucleotides agree with TRBD2. With 1 base clipped from V and 5 bases from J, the junction kept 6 bases outside the gene matches. Looked up from germline, CDR1 is SGDLS and CDR2 is YYNGEE. The CDR3 extends over 16 amino acids. The CDR3 sequence: CASSVKAGGGDNEQFF. CDR3 nucleotides: TGTGCCAGCAGCGTAAAAGCGGGAGGGGGAGACAATGAGCAGTTCTTC.

This clonotype has at least ten counts. The V gene is TRBV29-1, the J gene TRBJ2-1; D may correspond to TRBD1 or TRBD2 (6 bases each). CDR1 SQVTM and CDR2 ANQGSEA come from the germline V gene. Trimming stripped 6 bases from V and 0 bases from J, with 18 bases between. There are 16 residues in the CDR3. Here the CDR3 DNA reads TGCAGCGTCGCCAAGGGGGGCCCGCACTCCTACAATGAGCAGTTCTTC. It encodes CSVAKGGPHSYNEQFF.

This clonotype was seen repeatedly, ten times or more. The chain uses TRBV12-3 or TRBV12-4 and TRBJ1-2; D might be TRBD1 (6 bases). The germline V and J ends were trimmed by 7 bases and 2 bases, with 17 bases remaining between them. This CDR3 is built from 15 residues. CDR3 sequence (DNA): TGTGCCAGCACCCCTCTACAGGGCGCCAACTATGGCTACACCTTC. Translation: CASTPLQGANYGYTF.

In this sample, this clonotype turned up many times. V is TRBV7-2 and J is TRBJ2-1, with D possibly TRBD2 on 6 matching bases. Trimming shortened V by 1 base and J by 9 bases, and 13 bases separated the two germline ends. The germline gives CDR1 SGHTA, CDR2 FQGNSA. The CDR3 length is 14 residues. The CDR3 sequence: CASSLDYGGGEQFF. CDR3 DNA sequence: TGTGCCAGCAGCTTAGATTACGGGGGAGGTGAGCAGTTCTTC.

The genes are TRBV20-1 and TRBJ2-3; no definite D call. CDR3 length: 15 amino acids. Germline assignment: CDR1 DFQATT and CDR2 SNEGSKA (reference sequence). V lost 1 base and J lost 6, with 17 bases in between. CDR3 DNA sequence: TGCAGTGCTAGAGGAGGCTACCTGAAAGGGGATACGCAGTATTTT. It specifies CSARGGYLKGDTQYF.